In this sample, the clone carrying this T cell receptor (beta chain) turned up many times. Its target is unknown. This sample is part of a study of molecular identifiers for immune sequencing clone quantification. This CDR3 comprises 14 residues. V was pared by 5 bases and J by 3 bases, with 7 bases of the junction left unmatched. CDR1 and CDR2 from the germline V gene are GTSNPN and SVGIG (reference sequence). Isolation of naive CD8 T cells was achieved by sorting on a CD8+CD4-CCR7+CD45RA+ phenotype. TCRdb re-called the PCR reads through MiXCR, storing one row per CDR3 protein. The sample carries over 600,000 distinct CDR3 sequences, approximately 20% recorded once. Findings and limits, study-wide: Because of identical TCR molecules sharing a barcode, sizes of highly expanded clones could be underestimated. Whereas clones above 20 RNA copies held under 1% of naive-cell molecules, they held over 97% of effector molecules.

The chain links TRBV30 to TRBJ2-3; 8 bases match TRBD2. The sample consisted of naive CD8+ T cells from blood, with Jurkat cell RNA spiked in. Noted subset: FACS-sorted CD8+CD4-CCR7+CD45RA+ naive T cells. The clonotype was recovered from a human donor in good health. Some libraries in this study had Jurkat cell RNA spiked in. The CDR3 DNA reads TGTGCCTGGTTCAGAGCGGGAGTAACAGATACGCAGTATTTT. This translates into CAWFRAGVTDTQYF.